The 9 T cell receptor beta chains given below trace back to one sample, sequenced in a study of T cell repertoires in ileal Crohn's disease. Specified time point: inflamed ileum from the surgical specimen. The method was immunoSEQ multiplex PCR; TCRdb's version includes in-frame clones alone and lacks a portion of them. The table shows about 8,000 clones, with approximately 85% occurring only once. What was sequenced was ileal tissue. The receptors originated from an adult with Crohn's disease.

This rearrangement joins TRBV28 to TRBJ2-7; D is uncertain. CDR1 is MDHEN, CDR2 SYDVKM, per germline. V gave up 1 base and J gave up 5 bases, with 18 bases separating them. The CDR3 consists of 16 residues. CDR3 nucleotide sequence: TGTGCCAGCAGTTTATTAGGTGGTCTCGGACCAGACGAGCAGTACTTC. This gives the protein CASSLLGGLGPDEQYF.

This clone appeared once. J is TRBJ1-2 and V is TRBV5-6; 7 nucleotides align to TRBD1. CDR3 length equals 14 residues. In germline, CDR1 is SGHDT, CDR2 YYEEEE. V lost 0 bases to trimming and J lost 8 bases; unmatched junction nucleotides: 7. CDR3: CASSLDRGSRGYTF. CDR3 nucleotides: TGTGCCAGCAGCTTGGACAGGGGTTCCCGCGGCTACACCTTC.

This rearrangement joins TRBV2 to TRBJ2-3; 7 positions agree with TRBD2. The junction had 8 bases not matched to a gene; V was cut back by 4 bases and J by 1 base. Germline values: CDR1 SNHLY, CDR2 FYNNEI. The CDR3 spans 16 residues. The DNA for the CDR3 is TGTGCCAGCAGTGCGGGAGGTCTAGCTGGCACAGATACGCAGTATTTT. Its translation: CASSAGGLAGTDTQYF.

This clone is labeled large. The chain uses TRBV6-1 and TRBJ2-7; D is unresolved. Trimming removed 3 bases at V and 0 bases at J, with 15 bases between. This CDR3 has 16 amino acids. The germline V gene has CDR1 MNHNS and CDR2 SASEGT. The CDR3 nucleotides are TGTGCCAGCAGTGAGATATGGGGTTCAAGCTCCTACGAGCAGTACTTC. Its protein is CASSEIWGSSSYEQYF.

This chain connects TRBV28 to TRBJ1-1; D unclear. The CDR3 has 13 residues. V lost 7 bases, J lost 0 bases, and 9 bases lay in between. In germline, CDR1 is MDHEN, CDR2 SYDVKM. This chain's CDR3 is CASTEDMNTEAFF. The CDR3, as DNA: TGTGCCAGCACGGAGGATATGAACACTGAAGCTTTCTTT.

As concerns this clone: Other nucleotide sequences in the sample specify the same CDR3. V usage is TRBV5-1 and J usage is TRBJ1-2, with TRBD1 matching over 7 bases. The J segment lost 0 bases and the V segment lost 3 bases, leaving 2 bases of the junction unmatched. Germline CDR1 is SGHRS and CDR2 is YFSETQ. The CDR3 sequence is 14 residues long. CDR3 nucleotide sequence: TGCGCCAGCAGCTGGGACAGTACTAACTATGGCTACACCTTC. Its protein is CASSWDSTNYGYTF.

The V gene is TRBV7-2, the J gene TRBJ2-2; 10 nucleotides line up with TRBD2. V dropped 8 bases and J dropped 4; count of bases not matched to a gene: 4. Germline V gene lookup returns CDR1 SGHTA and CDR2 FQGNSA. This CDR3 has 14 residues. CDR3: CASLAGVGTGELFF. DNA for the CDR3: TGTGCCAGCCTAGCGGGAGTGGGCACCGGGGAGCTGTTTTTT.

This clone occurred a few times. As DNA, the CDR3 is TGTGCCAGCAGCTTAGATCCGGGTTGGGGCTACGAGCAGTACTTC. This sequence encodes CASSLDPGWGYEQYF. V gene TRBV11-1 combines with J gene TRBJ2-7, with no clear D. Germline CDR1 is SGHAT and CDR2 is FQDESV (reference sequence). CDR3 size: 15 residues. Deletions cut 1 base from V and 3 bases from J, with 13 bases between. The full variable domain, completed using reference TRBV11-1 and TRBJ2-7, is EAEVAQSPRYKITEKSQAVAFWCDPISGHATLYWYRQILGQGPELLVQFQDESVVDDSQLPKDRFSAERLKGVDSTLKIQPAELGDSAMYLCASSLDPGWGYEQYFGPGTRLTVT.

This chain connects TRBV2 to TRBJ1-2; D call uncertain. Germline lookup yields CDR1 SNHLY and CDR2 FYNNEI. CDR3 length equals 12 residues. Trimming left V 4 bases short and J 11 bases short, with 14 bases between. CDR3 amino acids: CASSADRTRYTF. As DNA, the CDR3 is TGTGCCAGCAGTGCGGACCGGACGAGATACACCTTC.